Included here is one TCR beta chain sequence, with context. The antigen remains unidentified. The junction and the germline gene differ at one end; a read error may be behind it. Measured with immunoSEQ multiplex PCR; TCRdb has only the in-frame clones, and not every one. The table lists approximately 70,000 clones, 75% to 95% of them singletons. The CDR3 sequence is 14 residues long. CDR1 SSHAT and CDR2 FNYEAQ come from the germline V gene (reference sequence). This entry comes from a study of OX40 agonist ivuxolimab in advanced cancers. Study-wide background: Patients enrolled in dose escalation were diagnosed with hepatocellular carcinoma, melanoma, renal cell or head and neck cancer.

Study-wide results and limits: The study observed clonal expansion of CD4+ and CD8+ blood T cells by week 6 at 0.1 to 3.0 mg/kg.

The specimen comprised CD4+ or CD8+ T cells sorted from blood, sampled in a trial of the OX40 agonist ivuxolimab. This chain joins TRBV7-7 and TRBJ2-5, with D perhaps TRBD1 (6 bases). The origin of this receptor is an adult with an advanced solid tumor such as melanoma, head and neck, liver or kidney cancer. The CDR3 sequence is CASSLTGRQETQYF. In DNA, the CDR3 is TGTGCTAGCAGCTTGACAGGTCGCCAAGAGACCCAGTACTTC.